The entry that follows covers one T cell receptor beta chain sequence. TCRdb's copy holds only in-frame clones and misses some; the assay was immunoSEQ multiplex PCR. Of about 54,000 clones in the sample, roughly 88% are singletons; the top ten hold approximately 3.4%. This sample is part of a study of OX40 agonist ivuxolimab in advanced cancers. CDR1 is SGHAT, CDR2 FQNNGV, per germline. Deletions cut 5 bases from V and 3 bases from J, with 11 bases between. The CDR3 has 13 residues. The TCR originated in an adult with an advanced solid tumor such as melanoma, head and neck, liver or kidney cancer. This rearrangement joins TRBV11-2 to TRBJ2-7; no clear D. Specimen: CD4+ or CD8+ T cells sorted from blood, collected in a trial of the OX40 agonist ivuxolimab. The CDR3 DNA sequence: TGTGCCAGCAGCCTAACGGACGACTACGAGCAGTACTTC. It encodes CASSLTDDYEQYF.